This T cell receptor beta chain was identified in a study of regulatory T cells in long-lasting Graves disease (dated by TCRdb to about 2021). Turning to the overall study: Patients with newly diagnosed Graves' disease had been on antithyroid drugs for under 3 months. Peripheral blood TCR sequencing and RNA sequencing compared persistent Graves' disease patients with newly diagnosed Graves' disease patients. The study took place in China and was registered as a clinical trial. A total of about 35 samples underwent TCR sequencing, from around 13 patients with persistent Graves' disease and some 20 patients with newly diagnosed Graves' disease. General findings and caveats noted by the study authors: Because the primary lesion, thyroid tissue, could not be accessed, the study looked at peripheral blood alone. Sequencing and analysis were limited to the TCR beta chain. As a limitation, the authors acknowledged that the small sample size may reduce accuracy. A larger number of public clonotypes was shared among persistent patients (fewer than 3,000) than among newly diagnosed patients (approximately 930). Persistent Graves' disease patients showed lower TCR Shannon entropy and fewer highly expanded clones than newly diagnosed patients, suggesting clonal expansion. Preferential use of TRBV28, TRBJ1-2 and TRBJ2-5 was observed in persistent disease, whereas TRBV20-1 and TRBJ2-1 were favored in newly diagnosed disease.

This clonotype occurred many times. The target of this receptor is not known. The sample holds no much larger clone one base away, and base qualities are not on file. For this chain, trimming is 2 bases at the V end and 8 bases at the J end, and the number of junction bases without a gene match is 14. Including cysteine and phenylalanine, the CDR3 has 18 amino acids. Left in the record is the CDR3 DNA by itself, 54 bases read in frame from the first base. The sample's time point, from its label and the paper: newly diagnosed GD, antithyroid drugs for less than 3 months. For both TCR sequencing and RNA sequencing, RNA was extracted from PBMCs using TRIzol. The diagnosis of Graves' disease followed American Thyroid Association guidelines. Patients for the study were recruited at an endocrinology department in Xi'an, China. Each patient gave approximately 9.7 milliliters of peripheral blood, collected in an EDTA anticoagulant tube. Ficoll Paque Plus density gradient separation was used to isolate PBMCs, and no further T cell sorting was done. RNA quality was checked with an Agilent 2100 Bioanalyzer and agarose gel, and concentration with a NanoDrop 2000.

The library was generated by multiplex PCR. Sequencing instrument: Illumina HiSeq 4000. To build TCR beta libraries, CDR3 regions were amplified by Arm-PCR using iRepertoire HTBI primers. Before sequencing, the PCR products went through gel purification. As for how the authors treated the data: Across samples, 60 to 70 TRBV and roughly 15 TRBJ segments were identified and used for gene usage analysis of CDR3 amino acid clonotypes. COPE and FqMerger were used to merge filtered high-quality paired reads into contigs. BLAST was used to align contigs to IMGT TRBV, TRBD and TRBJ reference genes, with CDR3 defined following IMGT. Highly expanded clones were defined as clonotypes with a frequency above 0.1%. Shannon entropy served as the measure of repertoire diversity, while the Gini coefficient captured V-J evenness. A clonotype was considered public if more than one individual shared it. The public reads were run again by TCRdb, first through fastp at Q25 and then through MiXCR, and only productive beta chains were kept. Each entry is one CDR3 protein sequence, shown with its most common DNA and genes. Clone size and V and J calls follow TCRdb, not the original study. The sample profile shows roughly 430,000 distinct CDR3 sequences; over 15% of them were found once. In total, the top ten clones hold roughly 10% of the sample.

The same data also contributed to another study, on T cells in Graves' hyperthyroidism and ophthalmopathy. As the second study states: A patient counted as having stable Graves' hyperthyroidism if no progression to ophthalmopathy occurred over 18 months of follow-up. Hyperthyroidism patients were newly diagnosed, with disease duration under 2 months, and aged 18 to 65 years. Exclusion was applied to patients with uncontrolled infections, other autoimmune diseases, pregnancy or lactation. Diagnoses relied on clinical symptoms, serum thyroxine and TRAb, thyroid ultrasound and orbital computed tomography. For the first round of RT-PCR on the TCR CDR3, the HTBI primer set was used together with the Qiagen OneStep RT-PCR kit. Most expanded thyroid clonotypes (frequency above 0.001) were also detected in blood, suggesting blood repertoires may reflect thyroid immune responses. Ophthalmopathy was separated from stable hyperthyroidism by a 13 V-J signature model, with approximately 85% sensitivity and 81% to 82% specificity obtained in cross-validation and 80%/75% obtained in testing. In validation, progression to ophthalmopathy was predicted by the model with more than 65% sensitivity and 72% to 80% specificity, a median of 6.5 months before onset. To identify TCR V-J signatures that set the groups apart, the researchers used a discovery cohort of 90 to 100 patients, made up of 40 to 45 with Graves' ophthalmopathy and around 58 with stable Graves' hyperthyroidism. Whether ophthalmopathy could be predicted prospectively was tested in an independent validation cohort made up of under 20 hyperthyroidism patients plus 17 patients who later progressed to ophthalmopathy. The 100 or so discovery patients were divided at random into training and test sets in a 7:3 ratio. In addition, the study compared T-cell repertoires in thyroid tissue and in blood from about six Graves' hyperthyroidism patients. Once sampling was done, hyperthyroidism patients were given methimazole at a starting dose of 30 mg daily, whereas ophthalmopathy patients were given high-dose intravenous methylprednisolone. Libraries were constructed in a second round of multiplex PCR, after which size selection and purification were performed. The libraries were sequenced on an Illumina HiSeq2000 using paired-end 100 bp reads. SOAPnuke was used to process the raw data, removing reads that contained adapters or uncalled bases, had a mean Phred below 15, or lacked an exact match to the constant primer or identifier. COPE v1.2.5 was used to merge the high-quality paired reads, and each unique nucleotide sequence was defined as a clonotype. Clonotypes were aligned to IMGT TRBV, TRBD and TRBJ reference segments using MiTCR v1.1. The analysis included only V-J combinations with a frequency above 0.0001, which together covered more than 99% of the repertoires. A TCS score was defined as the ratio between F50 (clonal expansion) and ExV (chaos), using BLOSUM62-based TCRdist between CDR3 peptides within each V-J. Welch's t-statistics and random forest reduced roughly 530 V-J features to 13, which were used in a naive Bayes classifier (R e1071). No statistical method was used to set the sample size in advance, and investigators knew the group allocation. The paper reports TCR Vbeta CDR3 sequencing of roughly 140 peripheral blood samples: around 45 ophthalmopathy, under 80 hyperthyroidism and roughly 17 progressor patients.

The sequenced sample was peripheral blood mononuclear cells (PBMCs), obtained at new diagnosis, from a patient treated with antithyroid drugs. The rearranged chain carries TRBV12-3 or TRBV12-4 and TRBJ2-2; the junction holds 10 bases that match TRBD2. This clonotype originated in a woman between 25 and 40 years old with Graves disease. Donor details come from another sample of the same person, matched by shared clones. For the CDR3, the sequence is CASSLPASASGRGGELFF. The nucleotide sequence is TGTGCCAGCAGTTTACCCGCCTCGGCTAGCGGGAGAGGTGGGGAGCTGTTTTTT.